Each of the 18 T cell receptor beta chains below was sequenced from the same sample in a study of shared clonotypes between healthy human individuals. Here immunoSEQ multiplex PCR was the method, and the copy in TCRdb shows in-frame clones only, minus some. The data contain a few million clones, 85% to 95% of them singletons. Material: naive CD4+ T cells sorted from blood. The subset is: CD45RA+ positively selected. These receptor sequences come from a man aged 18 to 35 in good health.

V usage is TRBV7-6 and J usage is TRBJ1-1; TRBD1 aligns across 12 bases. Germline-derived CDR1 and CDR2 are SGHVS and FNYEAQ. V shed 1 base and J 3 bases; nucleotides not matched to a gene: 6. This CDR3 spans 17 amino acids. The CDR3 DNA sequence: TGTGCCAGCAGCTTAGGGGACAGGGGGCGTCTGGACACTGAAGCTTTCTTT. It specifies CASSLGDRGRLDTEAFF.

This rearrangement joins TRBV5-1 to TRBJ2-1; 15 bases are shared with TRBD2. The length of the CDR3 is 17 residues. V shed 2 bases and J 10 bases; nucleotides not matched to a gene: 10. The V gene's germline CDR1 is SGHRS and CDR2 YFSETQ. The CDR3 here is CASSLYRGLAGGEEQFF. The CDR3 nucleotides read TGCGCCAGCAGCTTATACAGGGGACTAGCGGGAGGCGAGGAGCAGTTCTTC.

The genes are TRBV2 and TRBJ2-7; D is ambiguous. CDR1 is SNHLY and CDR2 is FYNNEI in the germline V gene. Trimming shortened V by 6 bases and J by 0 bases, and 6 bases separated the two germline ends. The CDR3 totals 12 residues. This CDR3 is CASRGNSYEQYF. In DNA form, the CDR3 reads TGTGCCAGCAGGGGGAACTCCTACGAGCAGTACTTC.

Only one count was recorded for this clone. The rearrangement joins TRBV5-1 to TRBJ2-1; D remains ambiguous. Germline V gene lookup returns CDR1 SGHRS and CDR2 YFSETQ. CDR3 length: 16 amino acids. Trimming removed 1 base from V and 6 bases from J, with 17 bases in between. DNA for the CDR3: TGCGCCAGCAGCTTGTGGGCACCCGAGGTCGGCAATGAGCAGTTCTTC. Amino acid sequence: CASSLWAPEVGNEQFF.

The V call is TRBV6-5, the J call TRBJ2-1; no clear D gene. Looked up from germline, CDR1 is MNHEY and CDR2 is SVGAGI. The V end lost 6 bases, the J end lost 15 bases, and 18 bases lay between the germline ends. The CDR3 is 12 amino acids. The CDR3 nucleotides read TGTGCCAGCAGACCCGAATTCGGCAGGACGTTCTTC. This sequence encodes CASRPEFGRTFF.

V is TRBV12-5 and J is TRBJ2-1; TRBD2 matches 9 bases. The CDR3 has 16 residues. Germline V CDR1 and CDR2: LGHNT, FRNRAP. The V segment lost 5 bases and the J segment 4 bases; nucleotides outside the gene matches: 9. This CDR3 is CASGASGAGGYNEQFF. CDR3 nucleotides: TGTGCTAGTGGTGCCTCAGGGGCGGGAGGGTACAATGAGCAGTTCTTC.

DNA for the CDR3: TGCGCCAGCAGCTTAGATACCACCTACAATGAGCAGTTCTTC. It specifies CASSLDTTYNEQFF. The gene calls are TRBV5-1 and TRBJ2-1; D not resolved. In germline, CDR1 is SGHRS, CDR2 YFSETQ. The CDR3 has 14 residues. V shed 2 bases and J shed 2 bases, with 8 bases lying between them.

The chain combines TRBV18 with TRBJ2-5; D is possibly TRBD1 (5 bases). The CDR3 is 15 amino acids. CDR1 KGHSH and CDR2 LQKENI come from the germline V gene. The ends were cut back, 2 bases at V and 5 bases at J, with 15 bases in the middle. The CDR3 DNA reads as TGTGCCAGCTCACCAGAACAGGCCTCACAGGAGACCCAGTACTTC. Translating gives CASSPEQASQETQYF.

Regarding this clone: This sample includes further DNA sequences coding for the same CDR3. The rearrangement links TRBV5-1 to TRBJ2-5; 8 positions match TRBD2. V lost 0 bases to trimming and J lost 0 bases; unmatched junction nucleotides: 4. The length of the CDR3 is 16 residues. CDR1 SGHRS and CDR2 YFSETQ come from the germline V gene. This chain's CDR3 is CASSLGVAGYQETQYF. CDR3 coding DNA: TGCGCCAGCAGCTTGGGTGTAGCGGGGTACCAAGAGACCCAGTACTTC.

The gene calls are TRBV6-1 and TRBJ2-3, with 12 bases identical to TRBD1. In germline, CDR1 is MNHNS, CDR2 SASEGT. V was pared by 3 bases and J by 4 bases, with 5 bases of the junction left unmatched. This CDR3 is 16 amino acids long. The CDR3 spells CASSEEGQGAADTQYF. The DNA of the CDR3 is TGTGCCAGCAGTGAGGAGGGACAGGGGGCCGCAGATACGCAGTATTTT.

For the CDR3, the DNA is TGTGCCAGCAGCCAACGAAGGGCGGCACTGAACACTGAAGCTTTCTTT. Amino acids: CASSQRRAALNTEAFF. The rearrangement joins TRBV14 to TRBJ1-1, with no clear D. The length of the CDR3 is 16 residues. Trimming stripped 2 bases from V and 0 bases from J, with 13 bases between. Germline V gene data show CDR1 as SGHDN and CDR2 as FVKESK.

The chain employs TRBV2 and TRBJ2-4, with TRBD2 identical over 9 bases. CDR1 is SNHLY, CDR2 FYNNEI, per germline. V shed 6 bases, J shed 5 bases, and the junction held 14 bases outside the gene matches. This CDR3 contains 17 residues. In DNA, the CDR3 is TGTGCCAGCAGCCTTTACAGGGCGGGAGGGCCCCAAAACATTCAGTACTTC. This translates into CASSLYRAGGPQNIQYF.

The chain recombines TRBV9 with TRBJ2-7, with 14 bases that match TRBD2. Germline V lookup: CDR1 SGDLS, CDR2 YYNGEE. The CDR3 runs 16 residues. V was pared by 4 bases and J by 5 bases, with 8 bases of the junction left unmatched. The CDR3 sequence is CASSPGLAGGENEQYF. The CDR3 coding sequence is TGTGCCAGCAGCCCTGGACTAGCGGGAGGAGAGAACGAGCAGTACTTC.

This clone was seen only once. The same CDR3 arises from other DNA sequences in this sample as well. This rearrangement joins TRBV2 to TRBJ1-2; D unresolved. Germline loops: CDR1 SNHLY, CDR2 FYNNEI. The CDR3 has 14 amino acids. With 2 bases removed from V and 0 bases from J, the gap between germline ends came to 7 bases. DNA of the CDR3: TGTGCCAGCAGTGAACTCGGGACTAACTATGGCTACACCTTC. Its protein product is CASSELGTNYGYTF.

The chain carries TRBV11-3 and TRBJ2-1; TRBD1 matches 10 bases. Trimming took 5 bases from V and 6 from J; bases not matched to a gene: 7. The length of the CDR3 is 15 residues. Looked up from germline, CDR1 is SGHNT and CDR2 is YENEEA. The CDR3 here is CASSPGTGVINEQFF. CDR3 sequence (DNA): TGTGCCAGCAGCCCAGGGACAGGGGTTATCAATGAGCAGTTCTTC.

The chain has TRBV5-4 and TRBJ2-7; D call uncertain. Looked up from germline, CDR1 is SGHNT and CDR2 is YYREEE (reference sequence). The CDR3 totals 15 residues. V was shortened by 0 bases and J by 1 base, with 11 bases between the two germline ends. The DNA for the CDR3 is TGTGCCAGCAGCTTGGACCGACGGCAGTCCTACGAGCAGTACTTC. Residues: CASSLDRRQSYEQYF.

Of note for this clone: The same CDR3 arises from other DNA sequences in this sample as well. The chain links TRBV30 to TRBJ2-3, with 7 positions matching TRBD1. V lost 1 base to trimming and J lost 3 bases; unmatched junction nucleotides: 1. Germline CDR1 is GTSNPN and CDR2 is SVGIG (reference sequence). There are 13 residues in the CDR3. The CDR3 sequence: CAWSGQGTDTQYF. The CDR3 DNA sequence: TGTGCCTGGAGTGGACAGGGAACAGATACGCAGTATTTT.

CDR3 coding DNA: TGTGCCAGCAGCGTAGACCCCTCTCCCGCCCCAGGGGGGTATGGCTACACCTTC. It is translated as CASSVDPSPAPGGYGYTF. V gene TRBV9 combines with J gene TRBJ1-2; 7 bases agree with TRBD1. This CDR3 is built from 18 residues. Germline CDR1 and CDR2: SGDLS and YYNGEE. V trimming: 0 bases; J trimming: 5 bases; junction bases outside the gene matches: 16. Full variable domain (remainder filled in from reference TRBV9 and TRBJ1-2): DSGVTQTPKHLITATGQRVTLRCSPRSGDLSVYWYQQSLDQGLQFLIQYYNGEERAKGNILERFSAQQFPDLHSELNLSSLELGDSALYFCASSVDPSPAPGGYGYTFGSGTRLTVV.